This TCR beta chain was identified during a study of T cells after posttransplantation cyclophosphamide. Findings and limits, study-wide: Later post-transplant blood repertoires were often dominated by donor CD8+ memory clones.

Concerning this clone itself: What it recognizes is unknown. Its ends do not fully match the called genes, so a read error is possible.

The naive gate required viable CD3+CD4+ or CD3+CD8+ cells with CCR7+CD45RA+CD45RO-CD95-CD27+CD28+ phenotype. Germline-derived CDR1 and CDR2 are SSHAT and FNYEAQ (reference sequence). CDR3 size: 14 residues. The protocol was immunoSEQ multiplex PCR, while the TCRdb copy is restricted to in-frame clones and leaves out a portion. The table records some 30,000 clones, about 91% of them present only once. V gene TRBV7-7 combines with J gene TRBJ2-5; D not certain. The receptor was isolated from a young man in good health and a related stem cell transplant donor. What was sequenced was naive CD4+ T cells sorted from blood. The CDR3 region has the DNA TGTGCTAGCAGCTTAGACCTAGTTGGGGAGACCCAGTACTTC. Encoded protein: CASSLDLVGETQYF. Using reference TRBV7-7 and TRBJ2-5 for the parts outside the CDR3, the full variable domain is GAGVSQSPRYKVTKRGQDVTLRCDPISSHATLYWYQQALGQGPEFLTYFNYEAQPDKSGLPSDRFSAERPEGSISTLTIQRTEQRDSAMYRCASSLDLVGETQYFGPGTRLLVL.